This T cell receptor beta chain emerged from a study of T cell responses to AZD1222 COVID-19 vaccine. Study conclusions and caveats: Repertoire sampling was restricted to post-peak T cell response timepoints. Spike regions recognized by vaccine-associated CD4 TCRs spanned the protein, led by 160-218 and 743-854.

Here immunoSEQ multiplex PCR was the method, and the copy in TCRdb shows in-frame clones only, minus some. The profile shows 110,000 to 150,000 clones, 75% to 90% of them singletons. Trimming shortened V by 6 bases and J by 7 bases, and 13 bases separated the two germline ends. The CDR3 covers 13 residues. This clone appeared once. The antigen is undetermined. The TCR originated in an adult in good health. V and J are TRBV12-3 or TRBV12-4 and TRBJ1-5; perhaps TRBD1 as D (6 bases). Sequenced here: peripheral blood, sampled on day 0 of AZD1222 vaccination. CDR3 loop: CASRISGEQPQHF. The DNA for the CDR3 is TGTGCCAGCAGGATTTCAGGGGAACAGCCCCAGCATTTT.